Below, 30 T cell receptor beta chains from the same sample are listed, as sequenced in a study of blood T cell repertoires in COVID-19. Repertoires were generated with immunoSEQ multiplex PCR, while TCRdb's copy carries only in-frame clones and drops some. The sample has 150,000 to 200,000 clones; around nine tenths are singletons. Sequenced sample: peripheral blood. The receptor source for this set is a man aged 70-80 years with acute or convalescent COVID-19.

V and J are TRBV28 and TRBJ1-1, with D possibly being TRBD1 (6 bases). The germline gives CDR1 MDHEN, CDR2 SYDVKM. The CDR3 contains 15 residues. With 5 bases removed from V and 0 bases from J, the gap between germline ends came to 13 bases. The CDR3 DNA reads as TGTGCCAGCAGTCTATTGACAGGCATGAACACTGAAGCTTTCTTT. This encodes CASSLLTGMNTEAFF.

V usage is TRBV27 and J usage is TRBJ2-5; tentative D call: TRBD1 (5 bases). V was trimmed by 2 bases and J by 10 bases, leaving 14 bases between them. The germline gives CDR1 MNHEY, CDR2 SMNVEV (reference sequence). This CDR3 region has 13 residues. The CDR3 region is CASSLGADRVQYF. For the CDR3, the DNA is TGTGCCAGCAGTTTAGGGGCCGATAGGGTCCAGTACTTC.

The V gene is TRBV5-1, the J gene TRBJ1-1, with D possibly TRBD1 on 5 matching bases. V was cut by 7 bases and J by 4 bases, with 17 bases left in between. The CDR3 has 14 amino acids. CDR1 and CDR2 from the germline V gene are SGHRS and YFSETQ. The CDR3 sequence: CASASNLGGTEAFF. CDR3 bases: TGCGCCAGCGCTTCCAACCTGGGGGGCACTGAAGCTTTCTTT.

The chain uses TRBV3-1 (or the pseudogene TRBV3-2) and TRBJ1-6, with 11 bases lining up with TRBD1. There are 17 residues in the CDR3. Per the germline V gene, CDR1 is LGHDT and CDR2 is YNNKEL (reference sequence). The V gene end was trimmed by 2 bases and the J gene end by 1 base; junction bases not matched to a gene: 1. Written as DNA, the CDR3 is TGTGCCAGCAGCCAATGGGACAGGGGGTCCTATAATTCACCCCTCCACTTT. Protein sequence: CASSQWDRGSYNSPLHF.

The rearrangement uses TRBV24-1 and TRBJ2-5; D may be TRBD1 (6 bases). V lost 4 bases to trimming and J lost 1 base, with 12 bases between them. This CDR3 spans 15 amino acids. Germline CDR1 and CDR2: KGHDR and SFDVKD. CDR3 DNA: TGTGCCACCAGTGACCCGTTGGGGGCCCAAGAGACCCAGTACTTC. Translated: CATSDPLGAQETQYF.

The rearrangement uses TRBV27 and TRBJ2-2, with 7 positions matching TRBD1. After removal of 2 bases from V and 1 base from J, the junction contained 16 bases not matched to a gene. Germline V gives CDR1 MNHEY, CDR2 SMNVEV (reference sequence). This CDR3 region has 20 residues. The CDR3, as DNA: TGTGCCAGCAGTTTAATGGGGATCTCAGGGGCAGGGGGGAACACCGGGGAGCTGTTTTTT. It encodes CASSLMGISGAGGNTGELFF.

There are a few counts of this clone. The chain uses TRBV5-1 and TRBJ2-3; D not certain. This CDR3 spans 14 amino acids. Deletions cut 3 bases from V and 5 bases from J, with 13 bases between. Germline V CDR1 and CDR2: SGHRS, YFSETQ. The CDR3 bases are TGCGCCAGCAGCTCCGAGAGGATAGGAGATACGCAGTATTTT. This gives the protein CASSSERIGDTQYF.

V and J are TRBV6-1 and TRBJ2-7, with unresolved D. V lost 0 bases and J lost 2, with 2 bases in between. The CDR3 has 12 amino acids. The germline V gene has CDR1 MNHNS and CDR2 SASEGT. The CDR3 loop is CASSEAAYEQYF. In DNA form, the CDR3 reads TGTGCCAGCAGTGAAGCCGCCTACGAGCAGTACTTC.

The J gene is TRBJ2-4, the V gene TRBV7-9; the D gene is possibly TRBD1 (6 bases). V shed 5 bases and J shed 2 bases, with 10 bases lying between them. The CDR3 is made up of 14 amino acids. Germline assignment: CDR1 SEHNR and CDR2 FQNEAQ (reference sequence). This chain's CDR3 is CASSPGQSKNIQYF. CDR3 DNA sequence: TGTGCCAGCAGCCCCGGACAGTCCAAAAACATTCAGTACTTC.

The chain recombines TRBV20-1 with TRBJ1-4; D may be TRBD1 (6 bases). This CDR3 has 13 amino acids. Germline loops: CDR1 DFQATT, CDR2 SNEGSKA (reference sequence). V shed 3 bases and J shed 3 bases, with 8 bases lying between them. CDR3 region: CSASQGPNEKLFF. The DNA for the CDR3 is TGCAGTGCTAGTCAGGGGCCTAATGAAAAACTGTTTTTT.

The CDR3 loop is CATSDSRGNTEAFF. CDR3 in DNA: TGTGCCACCAGTGATTCCCGCGGGAACACTGAAGCTTTCTTT. V and J are TRBV24-1 and TRBJ1-1; D is uncertain. Germline CDR1 reads KGHDR; CDR2 reads SFDVKD. V lost 2 bases and J 1 base, leaving 7 bases between the germline ends. CDR3 size: 14 residues.

The chain has TRBV5-1 and TRBJ2-5; maybe TRBD2 (5 bases). The ends were cut back, 0 bases at V and 2 bases at J, with 11 bases in the middle. This CDR3 spans 15 amino acids. CDR1 SGHRS and CDR2 YFSETQ come from the germline V gene. The CDR3 coding sequence is TGCGCCAGCAGCTTGGATTCCCCGGGGCAAGAGACCCAGTACTTC. Its protein product is CASSLDSPGQETQYF.

This clone was seen a handful of times. For the CDR3, the DNA is TGTGCCACCCAAGCGGGAGTGACCTACAATGAGCAGTTCTTC. It encodes CATQAGVTYNEQFF. V usage is TRBV6-5 and J usage is TRBJ2-1, with TRBD2 identical over 8 bases. The ends lost 10 bases at V and 2 bases at J; junction bases unmatched: 7. The CDR3 has 14 residues. Germline V gene data show CDR1 as MNHEY and CDR2 as SVGAGI.

The rearrangement links TRBV29-1 to TRBJ1-2, with D perhaps TRBD1 (5 bases). Trimming cost V 1 base and J 6 bases, with 9 bases left between them. Germline V gives CDR1 SQVTM, CDR2 ANQGSEA. The CDR3 is 12 residues long. CDR3 in DNA: TGCAGCGTTGAAGTGCCAGGGCATGGCTACACCTTC. It is translated as CSVEVPGHGYTF.

This clone was recorded only once. The V and J genes are TRBV12-5 and TRBJ1-2, with TRBD1 matching over 7 bases. V shed 9 bases, J shed 0 bases, and the junction held 4 bases outside the gene matches. Germline CDR1 reads LGHNT; CDR2 reads FRNRAP. The CDR3 runs to 13 residues. The DNA of the CDR3 is TGTGCTAGCAACAGGGGCGCTAACTATGGCTACACCTTC. It codes for CASNRGANYGYTF.

This clone was counted only a few times. The rearrangement uses TRBV19 and TRBJ2-7; the match to TRBD1 covers 8 bases. This CDR3 spans 13 amino acids. Germline values: CDR1 LNHDA, CDR2 SQIVND (reference sequence). With 4 bases clipped from V and 6 bases from J, the junction kept 5 bases outside the gene matches. The CDR3 sequence: CASSTGGWGEQYF. Written as DNA, the CDR3 is TGTGCCAGTAGTACAGGGGGCTGGGGCGAGCAGTACTTC.

V and J are TRBV7-2 and TRBJ1-5; tentative D call: TRBD1 (6 bases). Looked up from germline, CDR1 is SGHTA and CDR2 is FQGNSA. The CDR3 extends over 17 amino acids. Trimming pared 0 bases from V and 0 bases from J, leaving 12 bases between. CDR3 sequence reads: CASSLAGTPLSNQPQHF. The CDR3 DNA sequence: TGTGCCAGCAGCTTAGCCGGGACACCCCTTAGCAATCAGCCCCAGCATTTT.

The chain is built from TRBV7-2 and TRBJ2-7; 9 bases match TRBD1. V shed 5 bases, J shed 2 bases, and the junction held 4 bases outside the gene matches. The CDR3 length is 14 residues. Germline V CDR1 and CDR2: SGHTA, FQGNSA. The CDR3 nucleotides are TGTGCCAGCAGCCGGGACAGGGCAGCCTACGAGCAGTACTTC. Translated, it gives CASSRDRAAYEQYF.

The chain has TRBV15 and TRBJ1-6; the D is unclear. CDR1 and CDR2 (germline): LNHNV, YYDKDF (reference sequence). Trimming took 4 bases from V and 10 from J, leaving 14 bases between them. The CDR3 runs 14 residues. CDR3 bases: TGTGCCACCAGCACGGGTTTTCAACTCTCACCCCTCCACTTT. It codes for CATSTGFQLSPLHF.

The chain combines TRBV14 with TRBJ1-2; 7 bases are shared with TRBD1. Germline CDR1 reads SGHDN; CDR2 reads FVKESK. The length of the CDR3 is 13 residues. J gave up 3 bases and V 3 bases, and 1 base lay outside the gene matches. CDR3 sequence: CASSQDRYYGYTF. The CDR3 DNA reads TGTGCCAGCAGCCAGGACAGGTACTATGGCTACACCTTC.

The gene calls are TRBV5-1 and TRBJ2-2; 12 positions agree with TRBD2. CDR3 length equals 17 residues. Trimming removed 2 bases from V and 5 bases from J; junction bases left unmatched: 7. The germline gives CDR1 SGHRS, CDR2 YFSETQ. The CDR3 sequence: CASSLLLAGGLTGELFF. The DNA for the CDR3 is TGCGCCAGCAGCTTACTCCTAGCGGGGGGGCTTACCGGGGAGCTGTTTTTT. Full variable domain (missing parts from reference TRBV5-1 and TRBJ2-2): KAGVTQTPRYLIKTRGQQVTLSCSPISGHRSVSWYQQTPGQGLQFLFEYFSETQRNKGNFPGRFSGRQFSNSRSEMNVSTLELGDSALYLCASSLLLAGGLTGELFFGEGSRLTVL.

The rearrangement uses TRBV6-5 and TRBJ1-1; D is perhaps TRBD1 (6 bases). Trimming left V 6 bases short and J 6 bases short, with 14 bases between. This CDR3 is 13 amino acids long. Per the germline V gene, CDR1 is MNHEY and CDR2 is SVGAGI. CDR3 DNA: TGTGCCAGCAGGGCCGGGACACTCGCTGAAGCTTTCTTT. It specifies CASRAGTLAEAFF.

The chain links TRBV28 to TRBJ1-1; no reliable D call. Germline assignment: CDR1 MDHEN and CDR2 SYDVKM. V lost 2 bases and J lost 4, with 11 bases in between. This CDR3 contains 14 residues. CDR3 coding DNA: TGTGCCAGCAGTTTAGAGGGTTCGGGCACTGAAGCTTTCTTT. Translating it yields CASSLEGSGTEAFF.

V gene TRBV28 combines with J gene TRBJ2-7; the match to TRBD2 covers 10 bases. Germline values: CDR1 MDHEN, CDR2 SYDVKM. The V segment lost 6 bases and the J segment 6 bases; nucleotides outside the gene matches: 8. This CDR3 contains 14 residues. For the CDR3, the DNA is TGTGCCAGCAGGAGGGGGACTAGCGTCCCCGAGCAGTACTTC. This translates into CASRRGTSVPEQYF. Based on the CDR3 plus reference TRBV28 and TRBJ2-7, the full variable domain is DVKVTQSSRYLVKRTGEKVFLECVQDMDHENMFWYRQDPGLGLRLIYFSYDVKMKEKGDIPEGYSVSREKKERFSLILESASTNQTSMYLCASRRGTSVPEQYFGPGTRLTVT.

The chain joins TRBV11-3 to TRBJ2-3; TRBD2 matches at 8 bases. V lost 6 bases to trimming and J lost 4 bases; unmatched junction nucleotides: 3. Germline V lookup: CDR1 SGHNT, CDR2 YENEEA. The CDR3 totals 13 residues. The CDR3 nucleotides read TGTGCCAGCAGGGGACTAGAAGCAGATACGCAGTATTTT. Translation gives CASRGLEADTQYF.

The chain has TRBV7-9 and TRBJ2-5; 9 bases line up with TRBD1. From germline, CDR1 is SEHNR and CDR2 FQNEAQ (reference sequence). V trimming: 5 bases; J trimming: 4 bases; junction bases outside the gene matches: 8. The CDR3 is 15 amino acids. Here the CDR3 reads CASSLLGTGRETQYF. For the CDR3, the DNA is TGTGCCAGCAGCCTCCTCGGGACAGGGCGAGAGACCCAGTACTTC.

The chain links TRBV5-1 to TRBJ1-1; 10 bases match TRBD1. The V gene end was trimmed by 1 base and the J gene end by 5 bases; junction bases not matched to a gene: 11. The V gene's germline CDR1 is SGHRS and CDR2 YFSETQ. The CDR3 is 17 amino acids. Written as DNA, the CDR3 is TGCGCCAGCAGCTTGCGTACCGGGGGACAGGGGACAACTGAAGCTTTCTTT. This codes for CASSLRTGGQGTTEAFF. Full variable domain (missing parts from reference TRBV5-1 and TRBJ1-1): KAGVTQTPRYLIKTRGQQVTLSCSPISGHRSVSWYQQTPGQGLQFLFEYFSETQRNKGNFPGRFSGRQFSNSRSEMNVSTLELGDSALYLCASSLRTGGQGTTEAFFGQGTRLTVV.

The genes are TRBV28 and TRBJ2-1, with 14 bases aligning to TRBD2. This CDR3 has 16 residues. V was pared by 4 bases and J by 8 bases, with 7 bases of the junction left unmatched. The germline V gene encodes CDR1 MDHEN and CDR2 SYDVKM. CDR3 DNA: TGTGCCAGCAGTTCCTTGGGGACTAGCGGGAGCGATGAGCAGTTCTTC. This encodes CASSSLGTSGSDEQFF.

The rearrangement uses TRBV28 and TRBJ1-6; D gene unclear. V lost 4 bases, J lost 7 bases, and 14 bases lay in between. Germline lookup yields CDR1 MDHEN and CDR2 SYDVKM. CDR3 length equals 15 residues. The chain's CDR3 is CASSSFGRVNSPLHF. The CDR3 DNA sequence: TGTGCCAGCAGTTCCTTCGGGAGGGTCAATTCACCCCTCCACTTT.

The chain is built from TRBV18 and TRBJ2-7, with D tentatively TRBD1 (6 bases). Trimming cost V 5 bases and J 2 bases, with 13 bases left between them. The CDR3 sequence is 14 residues long. Germline V gene lookup returns CDR1 KGHSH and CDR2 LQKENI. The CDR3 bases are TGTGCCAGCTCAAACACCAGGGGAACCTACGAGCAGTACTTC. Protein product: CASSNTRGTYEQYF. The whole variable domain, remainder taken from reference TRBV18 and TRBJ2-7, is NAGVMQNPRHLVRRRGQEARLRCSPMKGHSHVYWYRQLPEEGLKFMVYLQKENIIDESGMPKERFSAEFPKEGPSILRIQQVVRGDSAAYFCASSNTRGTYEQYFGPGTRLTVT.